These 31 T cell receptor beta chains originate from one sample sequenced in a study of OX40 agonist ivuxolimab in advanced cancers. The method was immunoSEQ multiplex PCR; TCRdb's version includes in-frame clones alone and lacks a portion of them. The sample lists more than 55,000 clones; about 84% were seen once. Sequenced here: CD4+ or CD8+ T cells sorted from blood, sampled in a trial of the OX40 agonist ivuxolimab. These receptors were taken from an adult with an advanced solid tumor such as melanoma, head and neck, liver or kidney cancer.

The gene calls are TRBV4-1 and TRBJ1-2; D is uncertain. Germline values: CDR1 MGHRA, CDR2 YSYEKL. This CDR3 comprises 14 residues. Trimming took 1 base from V and 7 from J, leaving 13 bases between them. CDR3: CASSQAFSPGGYTF. The CDR3 DNA sequence: TGCGCCAGCAGCCAAGCCTTTTCACCGGGTGGCTACACCTTC.

The chain couples TRBV7-2 to TRBJ1-3; D remains unclear. The CDR3 covers 18 residues. Per the germline V gene, CDR1 is SGHTA and CDR2 is FQGNSA. V shed 0 bases and J shed 0 bases, with 15 bases lying between them. The CDR3 here is CASSLAASGFSSGNTIYF. DNA for the CDR3: TGTGCCAGCAGCTTAGCAGCTTCAGGATTTAGCTCTGGAAACACCATATATTTT. The whole variable domain, filled in from reference TRBV7-2 and TRBJ1-3, reads GAGVSQSPSNKVTEKGKDVELRCDPISGHTALYWYRQSLGQGLEFLIYFQGNSAPDKSGLPSDRFSAERTGGSVSTLTIQRTQQEDSAVYLCASSLAASGFSSGNTIYFGEGSWLTVV.

The chain recombines TRBV19 with TRBJ2-7; 7 nucleotides line up with TRBD2. CDR3 size: 14 residues. Trimming removed 1 base from V and 2 bases from J; junction bases left unmatched: 2. CDR1 LNHDA and CDR2 SQIVND come from the germline V gene (reference sequence). CDR3 residues: CASSIGEGAYEQYF. The CDR3 nucleotides read TGTGCCAGTAGTATAGGGGAGGGAGCCTACGAGCAGTACTTC.

CDR3: CASSLVVSGDTEAFF. The CDR3 nucleotides are TGTGCCAGCAGCTTAGTAGTATCGGGGGACACTGAAGCTTTCTTT. V gene TRBV11-1 combines with J gene TRBJ1-1, with D perhaps TRBD1 (5 bases). The CDR3 length is 15 residues. Trimming pared 1 base from V and 3 bases from J, leaving 12 bases between. Germline V lookup: CDR1 SGHAT, CDR2 FQDESV (reference sequence).

This clone has just a few counts. J is TRBJ1-5 and V is TRBV2; possible D gene TRBD1, 6 bases. Per germline, CDR1 SNHLY and CDR2 FYNNEI. The CDR3 covers 12 residues. Trimming shortened V by 6 bases and J by 7 bases, and 10 bases separated the two germline ends. The CDR3 nucleotides read TGTGCCAGCAGATCGGGGGCCCAGCCCCAGCATTTT. This gives the protein CASRSGAQPQHF.

This chain links TRBV5-1 with TRBJ2-1; a weak D match, TRBD2 (5 bases). The CDR3 sequence is 12 residues long. Germline CDR1 SGHRS, CDR2 YFSETQ. V was cut by 1 base and J by 9 bases, with 8 bases left in between. The DNA for the CDR3 is TGCGCCAGCAGCTTGTATGGGAGTGAGCAGTTCTTC. Encoded protein: CASSLYGSEQFF.

V and J are TRBV4-2 and TRBJ2-5; D is perhaps TRBD2 (6 bases). The length of the CDR3 is 15 residues. Per germline, CDR1 LGHNA and CDR2 YNFKEQ. V gave up 0 bases and J gave up 4 bases, with 12 bases separating them. The CDR3 DNA is TGTGCCAGCAGCCAAGATAAGACTAGAATAGAGACCCAGTACTTC. It specifies CASSQDKTRIETQYF.

This clone occurred once. V and J are TRBV2 and TRBJ2-5, with unresolved D. The CDR3 runs to 12 residues. The V end lost 4 bases, the J end lost 5 bases, and 8 bases lay between the germline ends. Germline V gives CDR1 SNHLY, CDR2 FYNNEI. The DNA for the CDR3 is TGTGCCAGCAGTGCCTCTCAGGAGACCCAGTACTTC. Its protein is CASSASQETQYF. The full variable domain, with the rest looked up from reference TRBV2 and TRBJ2-5, is EPEVTQTPSHQVTQMGQEVILRCVPISNHLYFYWYRQILGQKVEFLVSFYNNEISEKSEIFDDQFSVERPDGSNFTLKIRSTKLEDSAMYFCASSASQETQYFGPGTRLLVL.

This chain connects TRBV11-2 to TRBJ2-5; TRBD2 matches 7 bases. V trimming: 2 bases; J trimming: 5 bases; junction bases outside the gene matches: 2. Germline V gives CDR1 SGHAT, CDR2 FQNNGV. The CDR3 is made up of 13 amino acids. The CDR3 here is CASSLWGGETQYF. The CDR3 DNA sequence: TGTGCCAGCAGCTTATGGGGGGGGGAGACCCAGTACTTC. Full variable domain (rest looked up from reference TRBV11-2 and TRBJ2-5): EAGVAQSPRYKIIEKRQSVAFWCNPISGHATLYWYQQILGQGPKLLIQFQNNGVVDDSQLPKDRFSAERLKGVDSTLKIQPAKLEDSAVYLCASSLWGGETQYFGPGTRLLVL.

The rearrangement joins TRBV6-1 to TRBJ1-2, with TRBD1 matching over 9 bases. Germline V gene data show CDR1 as MNHNS and CDR2 as SASEGT. V trimming: 8 bases; J trimming: 5 bases; junction bases outside the gene matches: 6. This CDR3 is built from 13 residues. Here the CDR3 DNA reads TGTGCCAGCGATAGGGACAGGGTGTATGGCTACACCTTC. Translating gives CASDRDRVYGYTF.

A single count supports this clone. This chain joins TRBV6-5 and TRBJ2-7; D is possibly TRBD1 or TRBD2 (5 bases each). This CDR3 has 15 amino acids. V lost 4 bases, J lost 3 bases, and 16 bases lay in between. Germline CDR1 MNHEY, CDR2 SVGAGI. CDR3 sequence reads: CASSSPRVGVYEQYF. Written as DNA, the CDR3 is TGTGCCAGCAGTTCTCCGCGGGTAGGGGTCTACGAGCAGTACTTC.

The V call is TRBV9, the J call TRBJ1-2; TRBD1 might be the D (6 bases). This CDR3 is built from 15 residues. V lost 2 bases to trimming and J lost 4 bases, with 15 bases between them. Germline CDR1 and CDR2: SGDLS and YYNGEE. In DNA, the CDR3 is TGTGCCAGCAGCGTGAGTGAGGCGGGGGCCTATGGCTACACCTTC. Translation gives CASSVSEAGAYGYTF.

The chain employs TRBV27 and TRBJ2-5, with D perhaps TRBD1 or TRBD2 (5 bases each). The J call may not be correct, given that the DNA end is closer to TRBJ2-7. The CDR3 totals 14 residues. Germline V gene data show CDR1 as MNHEY and CDR2 as SMNVEV (reference sequence). CDR3 DNA: TGTGCCAGCAGTTTACTGGGGGTAGGTTACGAGCAGTACTTC. Residues: CASSLLGVGYEQYF.

J is TRBJ1-1 and V is TRBV5-6, with 8 bases matching TRBD1. The junction had 3 bases not matched to a gene; V was cut back by 2 bases and J by 6 bases. CDR3 length: 13 amino acids. Germline values: CDR1 SGHDT, CDR2 YYEEEE. The CDR3, as DNA: TGTGCCAGCAGCTTCGACAGGGGAGCTGAAGCTTTCTTT. Amino acid sequence: CASSFDRGAEAFF.

This clone was picked up a small number of times. The chain recombines TRBV19 with TRBJ2-3, with unresolved D. Trimming took off 9 bases at V and 0 bases at J, with 13 bases between the two ends. Germline V gives CDR1 LNHDA, CDR2 SQIVND (reference sequence). This CDR3 contains 14 residues. CDR3 sequence (DNA): TGTGCCAGCTCTAGGGCTGGAAGCACAGATACGCAGTATTTT. It translates to CASSRAGSTDTQYF.

The rearrangement links TRBV7-8 to TRBJ2-1; TRBD2 matches at 7 bases. Germline V CDR1 and CDR2: SGHVS, FQNEAQ. The CDR3 extends over 13 amino acids. V gave up 5 bases and J gave up 5 bases; unmatched junction bases: 3. This CDR3 is CASSGLADNEQFF. CDR3 sequence (DNA): TGTGCCAGCAGCGGCCTAGCGGACAATGAGCAGTTCTTC.

The V and J genes are TRBV9 and TRBJ2-2; no clear D gene. From germline, CDR1 is SGDLS and CDR2 YYNGEE. V dropped 2 bases and J dropped 6 bases, with 5 bases sitting between them. The CDR3 spans 12 residues. DNA of the CDR3: TGTGCCAGCAGCGTCGGGCCCGGGGAGCTGTTTTTT. It encodes CASSVGPGELFF.

The gene calls are TRBV27 and TRBJ2-3; D not resolved. Per the germline V gene, CDR1 is MNHEY and CDR2 is SMNVEV (reference sequence). The CDR3 contains 15 residues. The V end lost 3 bases, the J end lost 3 bases, and 13 bases lay between the germline ends. The CDR3 sequence: CASSFDLRVTDTQYF. CDR3 nucleotide sequence: TGTGCCAGCAGTTTCGACCTACGGGTGACAGATACGCAGTATTTT.

This clone was observed a single time. CDR3 sequence: CAINARLAGTYEQYF. In DNA form, the CDR3 reads TGTGCCATCAATGCCCGACTAGCGGGAACCTACGAGCAGTACTTC. The chain joins TRBV10-3 to TRBJ2-5; TRBD2 aligns across 11 bases. The DNA matches TRBJ2-7 better at its end, which makes the J call doubtful. Germline V CDR1 and CDR2: ENHRY, SYGVKD. The CDR3 loop spans 15 amino acids.

V is TRBV5-1 and J is TRBJ1-1, with D maybe TRBD1 (5 bases). V lost 3 bases and J lost 6, with 18 bases in between. Germline CDR1 and CDR2: SGHRS and YFSETQ. The CDR3 runs to 15 residues. The CDR3 here is CASSSRGGVSAEAFF. As DNA, the CDR3 is TGCGCCAGCAGCTCCCGGGGCGGGGTTTCTGCTGAAGCTTTCTTT. Full variable domain (missing parts from reference TRBV5-1 and TRBJ1-1): KAGVTQTPRYLIKTRGQQVTLSCSPISGHRSVSWYQQTPGQGLQFLFEYFSETQRNKGNFPGRFSGRQFSNSRSEMNVSTLELGDSALYLCASSSRGGVSAEAFFGQGTRLTVV.

This clone has a handful of counts. This rearrangement joins TRBV5-1 to TRBJ2-1; no clear D gene. V was trimmed by 4 bases and J by 2 bases, leaving 13 bases between them. Germline assignment: CDR1 SGHRS and CDR2 YFSETQ. The CDR3 extends over 15 amino acids. Here the CDR3 DNA reads TGCGCCAGCAGCGGGAACAGCGAACCCTACAATGAGCAGTTCTTC. Amino acid sequence: CASSGNSEPYNEQFF.

The chain couples TRBV19 to TRBJ2-5; TRBD2 aligns across 7 bases. V lost 5 bases, J lost 6 bases, and 6 bases stayed unmatched. Germline loops: CDR1 LNHDA, CDR2 SQIVND (reference sequence). The CDR3 loop spans 13 amino acids. The CDR3 nucleotides are TGTGCCAGTAGTGGCGAGCGGGGAAAGACCCAGTACTTC. Amino acids: CASSGERGKTQYF.

The chain uses TRBV11-3 and TRBJ1-2; D is uncertain. Germline lookup yields CDR1 SGHNT and CDR2 YENEEA. V was clipped by 3 bases and J by 1 base, with 15 bases between them. This CDR3 has 16 residues. CDR3 coding DNA: TGTGCCAGCAGCTTGTCCGGAGGACGGGGTAACTATGGCTACACCTTC. Protein sequence: CASSLSGGRGNYGYTF.

The chain joins TRBV2 to TRBJ1-1; D might be TRBD1 (6 bases). There are 14 residues in the CDR3. Germline V lookup: CDR1 SNHLY, CDR2 FYNNEI. Trimming left V 7 bases short and J 2 bases short, with 14 bases between. Written as DNA, the CDR3 is TGTGCCAGCACGACAAACAGGGTTAACACTGAAGCTTTCTTT. Protein: CASTTNRVNTEAFF.

The rearrangement links TRBV30 to TRBJ1-4, with 7 bases that match TRBD1. Per the germline V gene, CDR1 is GTSNPN and CDR2 is SVGIG (reference sequence). This CDR3 comprises 15 residues. V lost 1 base to trimming and J lost 2 bases; unmatched junction nucleotides: 4. The CDR3 DNA reads TGTGCCTGGAGTGCTAAGGGGGCCACTAATGAAAAACTGTTTTTT. Protein: CAWSAKGATNEKLFF.

The chain has TRBV5-1 and TRBJ1-1; D ambiguous. This CDR3 is 13 amino acids long. Looked up from germline, CDR1 is SGHRS and CDR2 is YFSETQ. Trimming left V 0 bases short and J 4 bases short, with 7 bases between. CDR3 protein: CASSLGRGTEAFF. CDR3 sequence (DNA): TGCGCCAGCAGCTTGGGCCGGGGCACTGAAGCTTTCTTT. Drawing the rest from reference TRBV5-1 and TRBJ1-1, the complete variable domain is KAGVTQTPRYLIKTRGQQVTLSCSPISGHRSVSWYQQTPGQGLQFLFEYFSETQRNKGNFPGRFSGRQFSNSRSEMNVSTLELGDSALYLCASSLGRGTEAFFGQGTRLTVV.

The V call is TRBV11-2, the J call TRBJ1-5; no clear D gene. There are 13 residues in the CDR3. Per the germline V gene, CDR1 is SGHAT and CDR2 is FQNNGV. Trimming took off 4 bases at V and 4 bases at J, with 8 bases between the two ends. CDR3 sequence: CASSSQSNQPQHF. The CDR3 DNA is TGTGCCAGCAGCTCCCAAAGTAATCAGCCCCAGCATTTT.

The sample holds one count of this clone. V and J are TRBV7-6 and TRBJ2-2; no reliable D call. CDR3 size: 13 residues. The germline V gene has CDR1 SGHVS and CDR2 FNYEAQ. Between the trimmed V and J ends, which lost 2 bases and 6 bases, there was a span of 7 bases. As DNA, the CDR3 is TGTGCCAGCAGCTTAAAAGTGGCCGGGGAGCTGTTTTTT. Its protein product is CASSLKVAGELFF.

This chain links TRBV7-9 with TRBJ1-2, with TRBD1 matching 7 bases. CDR3 length: 13 amino acids. Germline V gene lookup returns CDR1 SEHNR and CDR2 FQNEAQ (reference sequence). V shed 5 bases and J 3 bases; nucleotides not matched to a gene: 3. CDR3 protein: CASSTGTDYGYTF. CDR3 nucleotide sequence: TGTGCCAGCAGCACTGGGACAGACTATGGCTACACCTTC.

V usage is TRBV10-3 and J usage is TRBJ2-2; 7 bases agree with TRBD1. The CDR3 totals 16 residues. The germline V gene has CDR1 ENHRY and CDR2 SYGVKD. V shed 4 bases and J 3 bases; nucleotides not matched to a gene: 8. The CDR3 DNA reads TGTGCCATCAGTGCGACTCGAACAGGGGACACCGGGGAGCTGTTTTTT. This sequence encodes CAISATRTGDTGELFF.

V gene TRBV18 combines with J gene TRBJ2-7, with 11 bases matching TRBD1. Germline V CDR1 and CDR2: KGHSH, LQKENI. This CDR3 is 20 amino acids long. V shed 3 bases, J shed 2 bases, and the junction held 18 bases outside the gene matches. CDR3 protein: CASSPGGPIRTGGATYEQYF. CDR3 DNA sequence: TGTGCCAGCTCACCGGGGGGACCAATCCGGACAGGGGGCGCGACCTACGAGCAGTACTTC.